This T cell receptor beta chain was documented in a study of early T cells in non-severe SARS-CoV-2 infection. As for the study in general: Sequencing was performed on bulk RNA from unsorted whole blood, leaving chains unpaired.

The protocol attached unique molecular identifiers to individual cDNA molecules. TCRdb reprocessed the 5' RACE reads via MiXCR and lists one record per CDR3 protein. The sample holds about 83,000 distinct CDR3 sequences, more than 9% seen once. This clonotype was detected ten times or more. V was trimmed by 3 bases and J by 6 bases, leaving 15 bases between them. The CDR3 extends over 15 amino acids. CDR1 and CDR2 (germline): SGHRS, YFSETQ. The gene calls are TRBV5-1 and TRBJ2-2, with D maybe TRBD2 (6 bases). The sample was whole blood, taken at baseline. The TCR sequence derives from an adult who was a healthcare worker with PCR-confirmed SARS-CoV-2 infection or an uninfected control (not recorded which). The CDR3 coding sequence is TGCGCCAGCAGCTGGAAACTAGCTGGTGCCGGGGAGCTGTTTTTT. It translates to CASSWKLAGAGELFF.